This paragraph covers one T cell receptor (beta chain) sequence. Its antigen remains unidentified. This sample was included in a study of Siglec-9 on CD8 T cells in melanoma. General study points: In melanoma tumors, a Siglec-9-marked effector memory CD8+ subset reportedly appeared to accumulate.

Assay: immunoSEQ multiplex PCR; the TCRdb copy retains only in-frame clones and omits some. The sample lists 36,000 or so clones; 65% to 85% were seen once. This CDR3 is 15 amino acids long. Germline lookup yields CDR1 SGHVS and CDR2 FNYEAQ. Trimming stripped 1 base from V and 7 bases from J, with 14 bases between. The chain recombines TRBV7-6 with TRBJ2-1; D gene uncertain. The sample was Siglec-9- CD8+ T cells sorted from blood. This TCR was sampled from a human donor in good health. The CDR3: CASSLGPAPPNEQFF. The CDR3 DNA reads as TGTGCCAGCAGCTTAGGCCCTGCCCCCCCGAATGAGCAGTTCTTC.